This entry lists 21 T cell receptor beta chains sequenced from one sample in a study of T cell repertoires in cytomegalovirus infection. TCRdb analysed the reads with MiXCR anew, one entry per CDR3 protein. The table shows approximately 750,000 distinct CDR3 sequences, with approximately 34% occurring only once. The sample taken for sequencing was PBMCs. These receptors all come from a human donor in good health (CMV status not recorded). Some clones in this sample may be carry-over from other donors' samples.

The genes are TRBV7-2 and TRBJ2-2; D not certain. This CDR3 has 11 residues. Trimming stripped 3 bases from V and 10 bases from J, with 6 bases between. Germline CDR1 is SGHTA and CDR2 is FQGNSA. The DNA of the CDR3 is TGTGCCAGCAGCTTCTTGATGGAGCTGTTTTTT. Amino acids: CASSFLMELFF.

The CDR3 DNA follows: TGCAGTGCTGCCAACGAGCCCCACGGTGAAAAACTGTTTTTT. Protein sequence: CSAANEPHGEKLFF. The J gene is TRBJ1-4, the V gene TRBV20-1; D gene ambiguous. This CDR3 is 14 amino acids long. Germline loops: CDR1 DFQATT, CDR2 SNEGSKA (reference sequence). Deletions cut 5 bases from V and 7 bases from J, with 17 bases between.

This chain uses TRBV6-1 with TRBJ2-5; D is unresolved. V shed 10 bases and J shed 5 bases, with 23 bases lying between them. Germline lookup yields CDR1 MNHNS and CDR2 SASEGT. This CDR3 region has 15 residues. The CDR3 reads CAISEATRARETQYF. The CDR3 DNA is TGTGCCATCAGCGAAGCAACGCGTGCCCGGGAGACCCAGTACTTC.

V and J are TRBV28 and TRBJ2-6; tentative D call: TRBD1 (6 bases). V lost 6 bases and J lost 0, with 27 bases in between. CDR1 is MDHEN, CDR2 SYDVKM, per germline. The CDR3 consists of 21 residues. CDR3 in DNA: TGTGCCAGCAGCTACAAGTTGGGACATTCGATAAGGTCCTCTGGGGCCAACGTCCTGACTTTC. Protein product: CASSYKLGHSIRSSGANVLTF.

The rearrangement uses TRBV7-2 and TRBJ2-4, with no clear D. Germline lookup yields CDR1 SGHTA and CDR2 FQGNSA. Trimming shortened V by 9 bases and J by 2 bases, and 11 bases separated the two germline ends. The CDR3 runs 13 residues. The CDR3 DNA is TGTGCCAGAAGCGCCTTCACCAAAAACATTCAGTACTTC. Encoded protein: CARSAFTKNIQYF.

The rearrangement links TRBV7-2 to TRBJ1-5; a possible D gene is TRBD1 (6 bases). V was trimmed by 5 bases and J by 0 bases, leaving 26 bases between them. CDR1 SGHTA and CDR2 FQGNSA come from the germline V gene. CDR3 length: 20 amino acids. The CDR3 is CASSRGYIGQGNYSNQPQHF. For the CDR3, the DNA is TGTGCCAGCAGCCGAGGGTATATCGGGCAGGGGAATTATAGCAATCAGCCCCAGCATTTT.

The chain links TRBV19 to TRBJ2-3; tentatively, D is TRBD1 or TRBD2 (6 bases each). Looked up from germline, CDR1 is LNHDA and CDR2 is SQIVND (reference sequence). Trimming stripped 3 bases from V and 3 bases from J, with 13 bases between. The CDR3 has 15 amino acids. The CDR3 DNA is TGTGCCAGTAGTATGGACGGAGGGGGTACAGATACGCAGTATTTT. It is translated as CASSMDGGGTDTQYF.

This clonotype was found many times. The gene calls are TRBV7-8 and TRBJ1-5, with D possibly being TRBD1 (5 bases). The CDR3 is made up of 17 amino acids. Germline CDR1 reads SGHVS; CDR2 reads FQNEAQ. V shed 2 bases and J shed 0 bases, with 14 bases lying between them. CDR3 sequence (DNA): TGTGCCAGCAGCTTAAGGGTCAGGGAGGATAGCAATCAGCCCCAGCATTTT. It codes for CASSLRVREDSNQPQHF.

This clonotype was detected many times. The chain recombines TRBV11-2 with TRBJ2-5; the D is unclear. Trimming removed 1 base at V and 3 bases at J, with 3 bases between. This CDR3 region has 12 residues. Germline lookup yields CDR1 SGHAT and CDR2 FQNNGV. CDR3 protein: CASSLAKETQYF. CDR3 DNA: TGTGCCAGCAGCTTAGCTAAAGAGACCCAGTACTTC.

V and J are TRBV28 and TRBJ1-2; the match to TRBD1 covers 7 bases. The CDR3 contains 14 residues. V shed 6 bases and J 8 bases; nucleotides not matched to a gene: 12. The V gene's germline CDR1 is MDHEN and CDR2 SYDVKM. This CDR3 reads CASRGSLTGNGYTF. The CDR3 coding sequence is TGTGCCAGCAGAGGGTCCCTGACAGGGAACGGCTACACCTTC.

This clonotype has at least ten counts. The rearrangement links TRBV12-3 or TRBV12-4 to TRBJ2-1; D may be TRBD1 (5 bases). The CDR3 runs to 15 residues. Trimming pared 7 bases from V and 0 bases from J, leaving 13 bases between. DNA for the CDR3: TGTGCCAGCAAAATGACAGTTCGCTCCTACAATGAGCAGTTCTTC. It translates to CASKMTVRSYNEQFF.

This clonotype was detected a few times. The gene calls are TRBV7-2 and TRBJ2-7, with TRBD2 identical over 8 bases. This CDR3 is 13 amino acids long. The germline V gene has CDR1 SGHTA and CDR2 FQGNSA. After removal of 8 bases from V and 5 bases from J, the junction contained 8 bases not matched to a gene. DNA of the CDR3: TGTGCCAGCGGGAGCGGGAGTCGGCACGAGCAGTACTTC. It translates to CASGSGSRHEQYF.

This clonotype was recorded at least ten times. This chain joins TRBV6-5 and TRBJ2-7; the D gene is possibly TRBD1 (5 bases). Looked up from germline, CDR1 is MNHEY and CDR2 is SVGAGI. V was shortened by 6 bases and J by 1 base, with 13 bases between the two germline ends. The CDR3 spans 14 residues. CDR3 nucleotide sequence: TGTGCCAGCAGATACGGAAGACAGTCCTACGAGCAGTACTTC. This sequence encodes CASRYGRQSYEQYF.

The table lists this clonotype with many counts. CDR3 nucleotides: TGTGCCAGCAGTTTTTTAAGGGACGAGACAGATACGCAGTATTTT. Translation: CASSFLRDETDTQYF. This sequence joins TRBV28 and TRBJ2-3, with D perhaps assigned TRBD1 or TRBD2 (5 bases each). The CDR3 consists of 15 residues. The ends were cut back, 3 bases at V and 3 bases at J, with 13 bases in the middle. CDR1 is MDHEN and CDR2 is SYDVKM in the germline V gene.

This chain uses TRBV6-2 or TRBV6-3 with TRBJ1-1; TRBD1 aligns across 11 bases. The V and J ends lost 7 bases and 5 bases, in that order; junction bases with no gene match: 12. The CDR3 has 16 amino acids. Germline CDR1 MNHEY, CDR2 SVGEGT. The CDR3 sequence: CASTPPGTGGHTEAFF. The CDR3 DNA is TGTGCCAGCACCCCCCCCGGGACAGGGGGTCATACTGAAGCTTTCTTT.

This chain links TRBV7-8 with TRBJ2-5; D might be TRBD2 (6 bases). The CDR3 is 18 amino acids. The germline CDR1 and CDR2 sequences are SGHVS and FQNEAQ. V lost 3 bases and J lost 1, with 21 bases in between. The CDR3 bases are TGTGCCAGCAGCTTGAAGGTTGTGATGGGGGGATCCCAAGAGACCCAGTACTTC. Translated: CASSLKVVMGGSQETQYF.

In its sample, this clonotype was seen many times. This chain joins TRBV19 and TRBJ2-2; TRBD2 matches at 11 bases. CDR1 and CDR2 from the germline V gene are LNHDA and SQIVND (reference sequence). The CDR3 has 17 residues. V lost 4 bases and J lost 6; bases outside the gene matches: 10. CDR3 sequence reads: CASSTELAGVVSGELFF. The CDR3 nucleotides are TGTGCCAGTAGTACCGAACTAGCGGGAGTAGTCTCCGGGGAGCTGTTTTTT.

The chain joins TRBV12-3 or TRBV12-4 to TRBJ1-5, with 9 bases identical to TRBD1. The CDR3 extends over 16 amino acids. J lost 5 bases, V lost 6 bases, and 11 bases had no gene match. In DNA form, the CDR3 reads TGTGCCAGCAGATCGGGACTACAGGGGGCATATCAGCCCCAGCATTTT. Its protein is CASRSGLQGAYQPQHF.

As concerns this clonotype: Possible read error: a much larger clone is one base away. The gene calls are TRBV6-5 and TRBJ2-3; D is unresolved. The CDR3 has 13 amino acids. V was pared by 2 bases and J by 1 base, with 4 bases between. CDR1 is MNHEY, CDR2 SVGAGI, per germline. The chain's CDR3 is CASSYGRTDTQYF. The CDR3 DNA is TGTGCCAGCAGTTACGGACGCACAGATACGCAGTATTTT.

This clonotype showed up just a few times. The chain recombines TRBV18 with TRBJ1-2; the D gene is possibly TRBD1 (6 bases). In germline, CDR1 is KGHSH, CDR2 LQKENI. V shed 6 bases and J shed 5 bases, with 13 bases lying between them. CDR3 size: 13 residues. In DNA form, the CDR3 reads TGTGCCAGCTCCACAGGGTTCTGGTATGGCTACACCTTC. Its protein is CASSTGFWYGYTF.

The chain couples TRBV19 to TRBJ2-3, with 7 bases aligning to TRBD1. CDR3 length: 14 residues. CDR1 LNHDA and CDR2 SQIVND come from the germline V gene (reference sequence). Trimming at V came to 5 bases and at J to 14 bases, leaving 16 bases not matched to a gene. The CDR3 coding sequence is TGTGCCAGTAGTCACTCACCCGTCACAGAGGGGGCGTATTTT. This sequence encodes CASSHSPVTEGAYF.